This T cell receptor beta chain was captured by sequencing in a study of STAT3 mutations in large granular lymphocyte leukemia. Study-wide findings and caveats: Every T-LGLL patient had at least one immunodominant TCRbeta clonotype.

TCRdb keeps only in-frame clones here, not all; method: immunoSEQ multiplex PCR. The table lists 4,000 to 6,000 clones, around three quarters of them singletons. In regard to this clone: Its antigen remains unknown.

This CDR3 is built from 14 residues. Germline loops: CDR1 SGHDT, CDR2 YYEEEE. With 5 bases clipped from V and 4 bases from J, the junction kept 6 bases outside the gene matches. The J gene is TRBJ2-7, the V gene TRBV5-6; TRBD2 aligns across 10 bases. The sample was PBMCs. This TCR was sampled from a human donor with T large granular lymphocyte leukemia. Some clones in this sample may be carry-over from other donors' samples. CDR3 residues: CASSFGLADYEQYF. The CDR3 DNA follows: TGTGCCAGCAGTTTCGGACTAGCGGATTACGAGCAGTACTTC.